This T cell receptor (beta chain) is from a study of T cell changes during pregnancy in multiple sclerosis. Sequencing was performed with immunoSEQ multiplex PCR; in TCRdb, only in-frame clones are kept and a portion is missing. The table lists about 59,000 clones, about 93% of them singletons. The origin of this receptor is a female donor with multiple sclerosis, enrolled in a pregnancy study. The sample consisted of CD8+ T cells from peripheral blood mononuclear cells, taken in the third trimester of pregnancy.

DNA for the CDR3: TGTGCCAGCAGACTACTACGGCGTACTGAAGCTTTCTTT. The encoded protein is CASRLLRRTEAFF. The chain combines TRBV13 with TRBJ1-1; no clear D. CDR3 length equals 13 residues. Germline V gene sequence: CDR1 PRHDT, CDR2 FYEKMQ (reference sequence). Deletions cut 6 bases from V and 5 bases from J, with 13 bases between. The full variable domain, rest sourced from reference TRBV13 and TRBJ1-1, is AAGVIQSPRHLIKEKRETATLKCYPIPRHDTVYWYQQGPGQDPQFLISFYEKMQSDKGSIPDRFSAQQFSDYHSELNMSSLELGDSALYFCASRLLRRTEAFFGQGTRLTVV.